Detailed here is one TCR beta chain. Antigen specificity is unknown. The identical CDR3 is also encoded by other nucleotide sequences in the sample. The record originates from a study of OX40 agonist ivuxolimab in advanced cancers. Background on the study: The mean age was roughly 60 years, ranging from roughly 23 to 79, with about 87% of participants male. Allowance was made for prior anti-PD-1, anti-PD-L1 or anti-CTLA-4 therapy, and approximately 41% had some.

Study-level findings and limits: Within 6 weeks, CD4+ and CD8+ blood T cells expanded clonally at 0.1 to 3.0 mg/kg. Averaging showed that CD8+ T cells had more expanded clones than CD4+ did.

CDR3 length: 13 amino acids. CDR1 and CDR2 (germline): MNHEY, SMNVEV (reference sequence). Between the trimmed V and J ends, which lost 1 base and 7 bases, there was a span of 8 bases. Here immunoSEQ multiplex PCR was the method, and the copy in TCRdb shows in-frame clones only, minus some. The data contain 30,000 or so clones, more than 85% of them singletons. The source was CD4+ or CD8+ T cells sorted from blood, collected in a trial of the OX40 agonist ivuxolimab. V usage is TRBV27 and J usage is TRBJ2-1; perhaps TRBD1 as D (6 bases). The clonotype originates from an adult with an advanced solid tumor such as melanoma, head and neck, liver or kidney cancer. Written as DNA, the CDR3 is TGTGCCAGCAGTTTATATAGGGGGAATGAGCAGTTCTTC. Its translation is CASSLYRGNEQFF.